This T cell receptor beta chain was documented in a study of OX40 agonist ivuxolimab in advanced cancers. Background on the whole study: The costimulatory receptor OX40 (CD134) was targeted by ivuxolimab, a fully human IgG2 agonistic monoclonal antibody. Among the roughly 54 dose-escalation patients, some 20 had hepatocellular carcinoma, around 15 melanoma, 9 renal cell carcinoma and 9 head and neck cancer. Partial responses occurred in three dose-escalation patients, of whom one had hepatocellular carcinoma and two had cutaneous melanoma. The dose-escalation cohort was 82.7% male with a mean age of about 60 years, ranging from roughly 20 to 80. The point of sequencing TCRbeta in the periphery was to test whether ivuxolimab changed TCR sequence diversity and drove clonal T-cell expansion. The paper reports the monotherapy dose-escalation portion (N of about 56 patients) of the phase I ivuxolimab trial. Intravenous ivuxolimab was administered to patients every 2 weeks at six dose levels: 0.01, 0.1, 0.3, 1.5, 3 and 10 mg/kg. Prior anti-PD-1, anti-PD-L1 or anti-CTLA-4 therapy was permitted, and about 40% of dose-escalation patients had received checkpoint inhibitors. The paper's findings and limits, for the study overall: The antigen specificity of the peripheral T cells that underwent clonal expansion was not determined. After ivuxolimab, expanded clones were on average more numerous among CD8+ T cells than among CD4+ T cells. Low levels of normalized T-cell clonal expansion were also seen in some patients who did not respond. Clonal expansion of both CD4+ and CD8+ blood T cells was observed from baseline to week 6 at doses 0.1 to 3.0 mg/kg. In the 0.1-3.0 mg/kg groups, partial responders had among the lowest normalized peripheral clonal expansion, particularly in CD8+ T cells.

Genomic DNA was extracted from sorted cells for sequencing of the TCRbeta CDR3 region. The immunoSEQ Assay was used for sequencing of TCRbeta CDR3 regions. Held by TCRdb, this immuneACCESS table contains in-frame sequences only and omits some clones. Under half of the omission traces to an unresolved V gene where checked; the cause of the rest is unknown. Here the sample has 150,000 to 190,000 clones; 94% occur a single time. About 0.31% of the sample is taken by the ten largest. CDR1 and CDR2 are drawn from the germline V gene (reference sequence): MNHEY, SMNVEV. V is clipped by 1 base and J by 4 bases, and the sequence between their germline boundaries is 14 bases long. The CDR3 covers 15 residues, taking in both the cysteine and the phenylalanine. The kept DNA is CDR3 alone, 45 bases in frame from the first base. Regarding this clone: Its antigen has not been determined. Within one base of it there is no much larger clone, and no base qualities were kept.

Patients with autoimmune disease history or receiving systemic immunosuppression were excluded from the trial. Peripheral blood for TCR sequencing was collected from all dose cohorts at baseline, on cycle 4 day 1, and on cycle 7 day 1. Samples were obtained from an open-label, multicenter, first-in-human phase I dose-escalation trial of ivuxolimab. The trial enrolled adults with locally advanced or metastatic head and neck squamous cell, hepatocellular, melanoma or renal cell carcinoma. Before TCR sequencing, CD4+ T cells and CD8+ T cells were sorted from peripheral blood as separate populations. This receptor was identified in an adult with an advanced solid tumor such as melanoma, head and neck, liver or kidney cancer. The source was CD4+ or CD8+ T cells sorted from blood, collected in a trial of the OX40 agonist ivuxolimab. The chain is assembled from TRBV27 and TRBJ2-7, with a tentative D call of TRBD1 or TRBD2, each matching 5 bases. The CDR3 region has the sequence CASSLWAGSGYEQYF. The DNA sequence is given as TGTGCCAGCAGTTTATGGGCAGGGAGTGGGTACGAGCAGTACTTC.